This paragraph covers one TCR beta chain sequence. Its antigen is currently not known. Base-call qualities are not available, and no considerably larger clone is one nucleotide away. Library preparation was by the immunoSEQ multiplex PCR assay. What TCRdb holds here is the immuneACCESS table cut down to in-frame rearrangements. Part of the clones is not present; checked against another copy, under half of the missing clones reflect an unresolved V gene, and the others are unexplained. The sample records about 180,000 clones, around 90% of which are singletons. The ten largest clonotypes hold just over 1.4% of the sample. These data originate in a study of control samples from healthy donors and cancer patients (TCRdb year 2020). Its CDR3 holds 12 amino acids, cysteine through phenylalanine. Kept here is only the CDR3 DNA, which spans 36 bases and is read in frame from base 1. Trimming costs V 0 bases and J 11 bases, and their ends lie 5 bases apart. The germline V gene (reference sequence) yields SEHNR for CDR1 and FQNEAQ for CDR2.

The sample comprised blood. Rearrangement joined TRBV7-9 to TRBJ1-6; the D gene lacks a confident call. The clonotype was recovered from a man aged 25-45 years in good health. Here is the DNA: TGTGCCAGCAGCTTAGCTGGGGCACCCCTCCACTTT. Its amino acids are CASSLAGAPLHF.